This TCR beta chain was captured in a study of blood T cell repertoires in COVID-19. Study information: Samples of COVID-19 (acute and convalescent) were obtained from the United States, Italy and Spain. In each case, the material was cDNA or gDNA derived from T cells, B-cell-depleted T cells, or PBMCs.

The CDR3 consists of 13 residues. In germline, CDR1 is SQVTM, CDR2 ANQGSEA. V was pared by 6 bases and J by 6 bases, with 18 bases between. The sample holds one count of this clone. In the study's own analysis: Cell counts per sample came from amplifying reference gene primers. Sequencing was performed with immunoSEQ multiplex PCR; in TCRdb, only in-frame clones are kept and a portion is missing. The DNA was the basis for D and trimming; V, J and clone size are from that table. The table includes over 100,000 clones, around 88% detected once. This rearrangement joins TRBV29-1 to TRBJ2-7; D is perhaps TRBD2 (6 bases). Sequencing was carried out using peripheral blood. The receptor's source is a human donor with acute or convalescent COVID-19. The donor label of this sample is uncertain. The CDR3 region is CSVGDPLEGEQYF. CDR3 nucleotide sequence: TGCAGCGTCGGGGACCCCCTGGAGGGCGAGCAGTACTTC.